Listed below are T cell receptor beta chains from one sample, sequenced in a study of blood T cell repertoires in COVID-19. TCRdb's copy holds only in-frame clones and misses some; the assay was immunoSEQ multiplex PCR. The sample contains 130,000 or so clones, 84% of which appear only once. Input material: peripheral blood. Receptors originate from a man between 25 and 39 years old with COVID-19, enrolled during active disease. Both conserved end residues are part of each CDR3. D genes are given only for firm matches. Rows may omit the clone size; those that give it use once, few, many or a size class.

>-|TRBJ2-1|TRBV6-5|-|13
CASRRTSGAEQFF
TGTGCCAGCAGGCGGACGTCGGGAGCTGAGCAGTTCTTC
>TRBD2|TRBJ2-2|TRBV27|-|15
CASRRLAGDAGELFF
TGTGCCAGCAGACGACTAGCGGGAGATGCCGGGGAGCTGTTTTTT
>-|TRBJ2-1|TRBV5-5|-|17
CASSPSASLSSYNEQFF
TGTGCCAGCAGCCCGAGTGCTAGCCTCAGCTCCTACAATGAGCAGTTCTTC
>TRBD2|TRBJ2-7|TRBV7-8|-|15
CASSNREGSSYEQYF
TGTGCCAGCAGCAACCGGGAGGGGAGCTCCTACGAGCAGTACTTC
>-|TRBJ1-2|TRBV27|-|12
CASRTSNYGYTF
TGTGCCAGCAGGACTTCTAACTATGGCTACACCTTC
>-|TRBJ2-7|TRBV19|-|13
CASSTGAAYEQYF
TGTGCCAGTAGTACCGGTGCTGCCTACGAGCAGTACTTC
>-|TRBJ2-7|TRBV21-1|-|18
CASSLKTGPERDPNEQYF
TGTGCCAGCAGCCTAAAGACAGGCCCCGAGAGGGACCCCAACGAGCAGTACTTC
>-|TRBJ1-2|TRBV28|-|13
CASSLGQAYGYTF
TGTGCCAGCAGTTTAGGTCAGGCTTATGGCTACACCTTC
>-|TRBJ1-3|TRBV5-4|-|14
CASSPSTAGNTIYF
TGTGCCAGCAGCCCTTCGACAGCTGGAAACACCATATATTTT
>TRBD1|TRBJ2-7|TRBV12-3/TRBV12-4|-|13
CASSRDRDYEQYF
TGTGCCAGCAGTCGGGACAGGGACTACGAGCAGTACTTC
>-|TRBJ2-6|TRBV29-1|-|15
CSVGPPRGGANVLTF
TGCAGCGTGGGACCTCCGAGGGGGGGGGCCAACGTCCTGACTTTC
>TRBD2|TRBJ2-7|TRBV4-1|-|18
CASSQEFGSSGRADEQYF
TGCGCCAGCAGCCAAGAGTTCGGTTCTAGCGGGAGGGCCGACGAGCAGTACTTC
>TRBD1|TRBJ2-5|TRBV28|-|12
CAITGGKETQYF
TGTGCCATCACAGGGGGGAAGGAGACCCAGTACTTC
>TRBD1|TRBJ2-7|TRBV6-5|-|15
CASSPQDRELGEQYF
TGTGCCAGCAGTCCCCAGGACAGGGAGTTAGGGGAGCAGTACTTC
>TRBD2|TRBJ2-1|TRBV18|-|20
CASSPNSGTSGSLWNNEQFF
TGTGCCAGCTCACCCAATTCCGGGACTAGCGGGAGCTTGTGGAACAATGAGCAGTTCTTC
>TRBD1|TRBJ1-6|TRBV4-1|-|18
CASSQLRQGWGLISPLHF
TGCGCCAGCAGCCAACTAAGACAGGGATGGGGCCTAATCTCACCCCTCCACTTT
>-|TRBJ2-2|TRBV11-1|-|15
CASSFGRGVTGELFF
TGTGCCAGCAGCTTTGGCAGGGGTGTTACCGGGGAGCTGTTTTTT
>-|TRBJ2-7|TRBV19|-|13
CASAPGLYREQYF
TGTGCCAGTGCCCCGGGACTGTATCGCGAGCAGTACTTC
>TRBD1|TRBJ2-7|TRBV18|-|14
CASSLGDSSYEQYF
TGTGCCAGCTCACTCGGGGACAGCTCCTACGAGCAGTACTTC
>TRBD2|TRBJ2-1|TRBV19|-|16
CASRISGILSYNEQFF
TGTGCCAGTAGGATTAGCGGGATTCTCTCCTACAATGAGCAGTTCTTC
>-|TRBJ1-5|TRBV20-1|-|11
CSASFGRAQHF
TGCAGTGCTAGTTTCGGGCGGGCCCAGCATTTT
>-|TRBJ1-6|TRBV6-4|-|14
CASSDSAEDSPLHF
TGTGCCAGCAGTGACTCCGCGGAGGATTCACCCCTCCACTTT
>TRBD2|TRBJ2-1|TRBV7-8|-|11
CASSRGGVQFF
TGTGCCAGCAGCCGGGGGGGGGTCCAGTTCTTC
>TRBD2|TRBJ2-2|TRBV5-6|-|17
CASSKGLAGGVTGELFF
TGTGCCAGCAGCAAGGGACTAGCGGGAGGGGTCACCGGGGAGCTGTTTTTT
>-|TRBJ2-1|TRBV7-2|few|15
CASSTWTTSYNEQFF
TGTGCCAGCAGCACCTGGACTACCTCCTACAATGAGCAGTTCTTC
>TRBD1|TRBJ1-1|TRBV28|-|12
CATAGTGIRAFF
TGTGCCACGGCCGGGACAGGGATACGGGCTTTCTTT